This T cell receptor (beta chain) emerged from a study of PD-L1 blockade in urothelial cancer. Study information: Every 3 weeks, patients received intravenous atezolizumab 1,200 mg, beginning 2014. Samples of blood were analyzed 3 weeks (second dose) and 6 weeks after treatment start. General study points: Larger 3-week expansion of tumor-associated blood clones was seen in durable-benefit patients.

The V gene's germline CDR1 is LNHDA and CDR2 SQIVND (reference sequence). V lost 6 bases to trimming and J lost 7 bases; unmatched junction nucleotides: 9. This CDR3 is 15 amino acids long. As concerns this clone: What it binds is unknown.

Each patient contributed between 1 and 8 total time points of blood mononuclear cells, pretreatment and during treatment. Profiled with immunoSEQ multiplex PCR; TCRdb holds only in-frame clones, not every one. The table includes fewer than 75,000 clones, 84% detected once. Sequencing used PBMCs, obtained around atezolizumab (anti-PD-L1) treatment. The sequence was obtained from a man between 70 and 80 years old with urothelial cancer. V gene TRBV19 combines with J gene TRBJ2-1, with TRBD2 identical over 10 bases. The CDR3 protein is CASRKAGGPSNEQFF. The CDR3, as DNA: TGTGCCAGTAGAAAAGCGGGAGGGCCGTCAAATGAGCAGTTCTTC.